This T cell receptor beta chain appears in the sequencing data of a study of blood T cell repertoires in COVID-19. Study details: Samples taken during acute and convalescent COVID-19 were collected in the United States, Italy and Spain. PBMCs, B-cell-depleted T cells, or T cells were the source of the cDNA or gDNA that made up the material.

V lost 1 base to trimming and J lost 8 bases, with 20 bases between them. Germline assignment: CDR1 LGHDT and CDR2 YNNKEL (reference sequence). This CDR3 region has 16 residues. In the original workflow: The authors estimated nucleated cell counts from reference gene primer amplification. Profiled with immunoSEQ multiplex PCR; TCRdb holds only in-frame clones, not every one. That table is the source of V, J and clone size, and D and trimming were worked out from the DNA. The sample lists a few hundred thousand clones, approximately 84% occurring once. The genes are TRBV3-1 (or the pseudogene TRBV3-2) and TRBJ1-2, with unresolved D. The sequencing sample was made of peripheral blood. The sequence was obtained from a man in his forties with acute or convalescent COVID-19. The CDR3, as DNA: TGTGCCAGCAGCCAAGTCCTCTCAGGCCCCATGTCGGGCTACACCTTC. This sequence encodes CASSQVLSGPMSGYTF.